This T cell receptor (beta chain) was identified in a study of CD8 T cells in Susac syndrome. The germline gives CDR1 LGHDT, CDR2 YNNKEL (reference sequence). V was pared by 1 base and J by 8 bases, with 17 bases between. The CDR3 is 15 amino acids. RNA totalling about 0.45 to 1 ug underwent reverse transcription with random hexamers. Each CDR3 protein gets one entry after TCRdb re-called the immunoSEQ multiplex PCR reads with MiXCR. In the table there are 150,000 to 200,000 distinct CDR3 sequences, approximately 94% of which are singletons. Sequenced material: CD4+ T cells from PBMCs. The chain couples TRBV3-1 to TRBJ1-2; weak D call: TRBD1 (5 bases). The receptor was isolated from a human donor with Susac syndrome. DNA of the CDR3: TGTGCCAGCAGCCAAGCAGGGCGGGAACAGAGGGGCTACACCTTC. Translated, it gives CASSQAGREQRGYTF.